This T cell receptor beta chain was sequenced in a study of glioma-infiltrating T cells after dendritic cell vaccination. The PCR used 60 V beta and 13 J beta primers. Method: immunoSEQ multiplex PCR; TCRdb's copy keeps in-frame clones and lacks some. The table lists 85,000 to 110,000 clones, roughly 80% of them singletons. V dropped 3 bases and J dropped 5; count of bases not matched to a gene: 4. CDR1 and CDR2 (germline): SGDLS, YYNGEE. This CDR3 has 13 amino acids. This chain joins TRBV9 and TRBJ2-7, with 8 nucleotides matching TRBD1. Sequencing was performed on blood, taken before dendritic cell vaccination. This clonotype was obtained from a human donor with glioblastoma. CDR3 sequence reads: CASSDSGGDEQYF. The CDR3, as DNA: TGTGCCAGCAGCGACTCAGGGGGCGACGAGCAGTACTTC.